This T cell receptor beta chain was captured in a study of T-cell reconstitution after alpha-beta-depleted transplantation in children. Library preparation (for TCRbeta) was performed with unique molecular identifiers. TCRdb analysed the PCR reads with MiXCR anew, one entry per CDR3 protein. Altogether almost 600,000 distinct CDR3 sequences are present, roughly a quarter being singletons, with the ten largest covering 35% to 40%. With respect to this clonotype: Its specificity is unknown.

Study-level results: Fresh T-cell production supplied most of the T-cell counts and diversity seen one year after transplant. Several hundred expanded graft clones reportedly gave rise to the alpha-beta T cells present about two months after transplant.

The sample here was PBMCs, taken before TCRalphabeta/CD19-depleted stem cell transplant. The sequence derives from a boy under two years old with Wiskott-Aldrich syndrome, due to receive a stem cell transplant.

Written as DNA, the CDR3 is TGTGCCAGCAGCTTAGTGGGAGTAGGATCCGAGCAGTACTTC. Protein: CASSLVGVGSEQYF. The rearrangement links TRBV7-8 to TRBJ2-7, with D perhaps matching TRBD2 (5 bases). The germline CDR1 and CDR2 sequences are SGHVS and FQNEAQ. The CDR3 loop spans 14 amino acids. Trimming removed 1 base at V and 6 bases at J, with 13 bases between.